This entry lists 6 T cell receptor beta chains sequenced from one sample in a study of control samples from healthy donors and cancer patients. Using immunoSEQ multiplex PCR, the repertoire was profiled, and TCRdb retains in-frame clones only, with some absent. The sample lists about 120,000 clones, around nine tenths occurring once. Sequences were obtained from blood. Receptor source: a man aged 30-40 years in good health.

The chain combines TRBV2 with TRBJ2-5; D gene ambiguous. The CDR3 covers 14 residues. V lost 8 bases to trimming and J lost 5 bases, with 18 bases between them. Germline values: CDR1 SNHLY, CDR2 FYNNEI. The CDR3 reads CASSRAFREETQYF. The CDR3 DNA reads TGTGCCAGCTCCCGGGCCTTCCGCGAGGAGACCCAGTACTTC.

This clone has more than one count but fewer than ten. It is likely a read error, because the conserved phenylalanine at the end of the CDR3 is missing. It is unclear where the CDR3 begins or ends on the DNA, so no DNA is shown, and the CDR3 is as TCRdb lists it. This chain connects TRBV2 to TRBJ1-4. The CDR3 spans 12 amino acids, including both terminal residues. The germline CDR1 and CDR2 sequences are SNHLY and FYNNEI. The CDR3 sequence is CASSATSAAHLS.

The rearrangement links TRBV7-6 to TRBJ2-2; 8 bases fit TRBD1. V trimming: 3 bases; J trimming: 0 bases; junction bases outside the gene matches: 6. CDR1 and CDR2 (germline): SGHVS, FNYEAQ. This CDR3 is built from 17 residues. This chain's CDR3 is CASSFRQGTPNTGELFF. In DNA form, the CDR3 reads TGTGCCAGCAGCTTCCGACAGGGGACGCCGAACACCGGGGAGCTGTTTTTT.

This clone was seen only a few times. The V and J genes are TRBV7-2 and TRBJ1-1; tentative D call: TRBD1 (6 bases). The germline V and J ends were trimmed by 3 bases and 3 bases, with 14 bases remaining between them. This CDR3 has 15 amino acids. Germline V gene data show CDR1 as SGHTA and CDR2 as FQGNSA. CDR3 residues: CASSFTGGWDTEAFF. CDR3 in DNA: TGTGCCAGCAGCTTTACCGGGGGCTGGGACACTGAAGCTTTCTTT.

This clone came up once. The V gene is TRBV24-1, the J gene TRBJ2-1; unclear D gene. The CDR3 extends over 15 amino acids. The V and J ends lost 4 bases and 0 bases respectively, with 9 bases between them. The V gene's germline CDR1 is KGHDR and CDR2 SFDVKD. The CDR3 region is CATSDGPSSYNEQFF. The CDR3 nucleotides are TGTGCCACCAGTGACGGGCCGAGCTCCTACAATGAGCAGTTCTTC.

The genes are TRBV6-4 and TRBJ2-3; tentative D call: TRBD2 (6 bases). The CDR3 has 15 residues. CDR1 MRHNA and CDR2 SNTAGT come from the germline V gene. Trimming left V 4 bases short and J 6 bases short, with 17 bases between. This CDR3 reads CASSVTGAVSDTQYF. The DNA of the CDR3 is TGTGCCAGCAGTGTTACGGGAGCCGTTTCTGATACGCAGTATTTT.